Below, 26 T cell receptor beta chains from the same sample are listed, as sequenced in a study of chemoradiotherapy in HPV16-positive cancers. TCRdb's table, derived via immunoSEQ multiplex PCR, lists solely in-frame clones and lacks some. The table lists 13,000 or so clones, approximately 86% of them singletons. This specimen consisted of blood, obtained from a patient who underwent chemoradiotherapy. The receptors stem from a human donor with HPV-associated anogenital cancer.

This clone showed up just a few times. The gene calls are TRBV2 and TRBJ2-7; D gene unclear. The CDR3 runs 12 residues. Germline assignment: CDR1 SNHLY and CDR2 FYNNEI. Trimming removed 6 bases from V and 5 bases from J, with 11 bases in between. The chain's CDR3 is CASSLRTDEQYF. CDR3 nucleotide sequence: TGTGCCAGCAGCCTGAGGACCGACGAGCAGTACTTC.

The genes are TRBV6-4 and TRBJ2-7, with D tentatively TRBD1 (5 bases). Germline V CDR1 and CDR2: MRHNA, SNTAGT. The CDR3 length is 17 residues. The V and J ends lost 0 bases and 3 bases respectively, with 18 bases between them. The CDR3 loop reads CASSDSGGNKGLYEQYV. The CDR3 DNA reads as TGTGCCAGCAGTGACTCAGGTGGGAATAAGGGGCTCTACGAGCAGTACGTC.

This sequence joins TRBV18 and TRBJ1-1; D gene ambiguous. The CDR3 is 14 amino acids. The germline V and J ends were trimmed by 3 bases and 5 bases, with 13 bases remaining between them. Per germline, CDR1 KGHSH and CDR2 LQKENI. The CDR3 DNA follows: TGTGCCAGCTCACCTCAAGGACGGGGAACTGAAGCTTTCTTT. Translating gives CASSPQGRGTEAFF.

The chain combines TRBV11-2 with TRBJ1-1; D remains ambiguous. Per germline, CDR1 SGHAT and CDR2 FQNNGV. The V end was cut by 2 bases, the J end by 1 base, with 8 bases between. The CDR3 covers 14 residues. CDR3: CASSLRPENTEAFF. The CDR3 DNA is TGTGCCAGCAGCTTAAGGCCAGAGAACACTGAAGCTTTCTTT.

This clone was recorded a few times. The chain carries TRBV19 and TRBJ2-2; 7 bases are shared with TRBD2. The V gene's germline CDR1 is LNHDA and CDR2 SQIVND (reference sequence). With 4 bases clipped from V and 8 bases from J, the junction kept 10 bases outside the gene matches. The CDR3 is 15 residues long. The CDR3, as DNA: TGTGCCAGTAGTACCGTACAGACTAGCAAGGGGGAGCTGTTTTTT. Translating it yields CASSTVQTSKGELFF.

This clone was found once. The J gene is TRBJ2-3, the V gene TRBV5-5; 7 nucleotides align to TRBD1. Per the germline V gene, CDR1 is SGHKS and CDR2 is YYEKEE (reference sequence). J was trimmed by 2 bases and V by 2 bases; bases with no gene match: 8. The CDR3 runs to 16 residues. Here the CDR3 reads CASSFGRTGATDTQYF. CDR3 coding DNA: TGTGCCAGCAGCTTTGGTCGGACAGGAGCCACAGATACGCAGTATTTT. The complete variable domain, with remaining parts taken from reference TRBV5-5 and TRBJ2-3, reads DAGVTQSPTHLIKTRGQQVTLRCSPISGHKSVSWYQQVLGQGPQFIFQYYEKEERGRGNFPDRFSARQFPNYSSELNVNALLLGDSALYLCASSFGRTGATDTQYFGPGTRLTVL.

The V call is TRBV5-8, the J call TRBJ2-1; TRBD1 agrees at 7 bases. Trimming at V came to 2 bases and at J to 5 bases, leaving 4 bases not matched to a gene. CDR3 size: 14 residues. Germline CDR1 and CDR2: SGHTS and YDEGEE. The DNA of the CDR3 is TGTGCCAGCAGCTTTGAGGGGGCAGACAATGAGCAGTTCTTC. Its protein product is CASSFEGADNEQFF.

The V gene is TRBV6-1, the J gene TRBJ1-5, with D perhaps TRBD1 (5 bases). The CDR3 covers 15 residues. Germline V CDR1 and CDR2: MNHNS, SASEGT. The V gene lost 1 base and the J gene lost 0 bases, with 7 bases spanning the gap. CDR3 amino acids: CASSEGQGSNQPQHF. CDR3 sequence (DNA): TGTGCCAGCAGTGAAGGCCAGGGTAGCAATCAGCCCCAGCATTTT.

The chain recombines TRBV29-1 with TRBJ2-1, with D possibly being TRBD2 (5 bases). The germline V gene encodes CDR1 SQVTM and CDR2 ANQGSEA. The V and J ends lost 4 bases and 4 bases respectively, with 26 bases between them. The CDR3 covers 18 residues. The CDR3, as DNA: TGCAGCGTTGTAGGCAACGAGGGCAGCAACCTACCTTACAATGAGCAGTTCTTC. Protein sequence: CSVVGNEGSNLPYNEQFF.

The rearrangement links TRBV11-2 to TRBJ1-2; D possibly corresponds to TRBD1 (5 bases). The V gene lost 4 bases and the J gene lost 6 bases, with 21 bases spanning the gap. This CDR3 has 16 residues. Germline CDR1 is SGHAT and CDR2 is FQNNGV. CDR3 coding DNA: TGTGCCAGCAGCTCGCTGGGGGTCCGTTCCGGGGATGGCTACACCTTC. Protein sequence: CASSSLGVRSGDGYTF.

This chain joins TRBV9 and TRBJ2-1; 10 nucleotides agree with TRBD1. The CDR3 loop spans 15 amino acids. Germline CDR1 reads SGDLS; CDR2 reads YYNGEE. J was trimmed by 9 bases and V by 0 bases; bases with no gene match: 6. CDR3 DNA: TGTGCCAGCAGCGTAGAATGGGACAGGGGAACTGAGCAGTTCTTC. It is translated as CASSVEWDRGTEQFF.

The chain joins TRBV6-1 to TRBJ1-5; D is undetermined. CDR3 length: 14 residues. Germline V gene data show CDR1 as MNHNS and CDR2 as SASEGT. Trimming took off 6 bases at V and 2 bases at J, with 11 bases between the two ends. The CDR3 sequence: CASRAFPGNQPQHF. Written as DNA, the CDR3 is TGTGCCAGCAGAGCGTTCCCGGGCAATCAGCCCCAGCATTTT.

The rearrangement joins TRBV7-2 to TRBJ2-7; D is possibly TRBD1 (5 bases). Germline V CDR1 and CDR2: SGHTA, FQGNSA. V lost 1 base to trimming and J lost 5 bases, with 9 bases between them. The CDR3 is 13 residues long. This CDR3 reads CASSLEPGHEQYV. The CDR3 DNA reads TGTGCCAGCAGCTTAGAACCAGGGCACGAGCAGTACGTC.

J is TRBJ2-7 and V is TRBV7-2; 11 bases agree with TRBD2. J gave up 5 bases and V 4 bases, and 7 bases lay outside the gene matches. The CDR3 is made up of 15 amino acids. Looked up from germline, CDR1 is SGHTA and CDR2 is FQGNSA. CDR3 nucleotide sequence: TGTGCCAGCAGCTCGTTTAGCGGGGGGGCGGACGAGCAGTACTTC. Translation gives CASSSFSGGADEQYF.

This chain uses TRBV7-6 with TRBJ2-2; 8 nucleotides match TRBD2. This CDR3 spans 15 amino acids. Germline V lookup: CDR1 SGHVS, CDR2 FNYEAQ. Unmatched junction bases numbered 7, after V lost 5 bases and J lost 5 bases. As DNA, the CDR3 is TGTGCCAGCAGCCCCGGGGGGGCCTCGACCGGGGAGCTGTTTTTT. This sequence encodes CASSPGGASTGELFF.

CDR3 coding DNA: TGTGCCAGCAGTCCCCGAAATCGGGGCGGGGGAAACACCATATATTTT. As protein: CASSPRNRGGGNTIYF. The V and J genes are TRBV27 and TRBJ1-3; tentatively, D is TRBD1 (5 bases). The CDR3 is 16 amino acids. CDR1 is MNHEY and CDR2 is SMNVEV in the germline V gene (reference sequence). The V and J ends lost 5 bases and 4 bases respectively, with 18 bases between them.

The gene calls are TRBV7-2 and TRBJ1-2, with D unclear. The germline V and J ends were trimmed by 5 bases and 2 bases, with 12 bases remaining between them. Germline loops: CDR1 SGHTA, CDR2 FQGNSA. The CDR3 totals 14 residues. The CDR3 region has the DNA TGTGCCAGCAGCCGCAGCTATCCCAACTATGGCTACACCTTC. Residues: CASSRSYPNYGYTF.

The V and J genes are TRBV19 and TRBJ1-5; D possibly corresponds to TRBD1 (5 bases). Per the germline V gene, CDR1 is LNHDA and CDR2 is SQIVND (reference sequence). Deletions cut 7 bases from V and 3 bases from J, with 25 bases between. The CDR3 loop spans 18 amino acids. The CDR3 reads CASTTGWGQGGTNQPQHF. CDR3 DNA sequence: TGTGCCAGTACCACCGGTTGGGGTCAGGGAGGAACCAATCAGCCCCAGCATTTT.

CDR3 protein: CASSLRGGGGTYNEQFF. The CDR3 coding sequence is TGCGCCAGCAGCTTGCGAGGCGGGGGGGGGACTTACAATGAGCAGTTCTTC. The chain combines TRBV5-1 with TRBJ2-1, with 9 bases that match TRBD2. The germline gives CDR1 SGHRS, CDR2 YFSETQ. The junction had 9 bases not matched to a gene; V was cut back by 1 base and J by 4 bases. CDR3 size: 17 residues.

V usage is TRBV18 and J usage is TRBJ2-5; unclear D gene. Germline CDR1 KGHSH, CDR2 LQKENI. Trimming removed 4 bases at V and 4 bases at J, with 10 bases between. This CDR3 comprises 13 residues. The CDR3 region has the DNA TGTGCCAGCTCACTGACTTTTGGAGAGACCCAGTACTTC. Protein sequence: CASSLTFGETQYF.

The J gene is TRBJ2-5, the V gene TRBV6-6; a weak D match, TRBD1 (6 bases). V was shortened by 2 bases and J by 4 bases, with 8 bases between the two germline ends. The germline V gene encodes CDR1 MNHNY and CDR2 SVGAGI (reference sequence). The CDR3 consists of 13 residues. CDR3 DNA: TGTGCCAGCAGTTACCAGGGGTTAGAGACCCAGTACTTC. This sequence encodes CASSYQGLETQYF.

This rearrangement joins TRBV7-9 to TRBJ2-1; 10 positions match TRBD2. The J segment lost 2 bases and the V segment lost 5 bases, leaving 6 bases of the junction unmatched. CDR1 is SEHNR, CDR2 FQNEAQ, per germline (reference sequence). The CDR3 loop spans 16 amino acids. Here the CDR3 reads CASSRSGGATYNEQFF. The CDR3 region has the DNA TGTGCCAGCAGCCGAAGCGGGGGGGCTACCTACAATGAGCAGTTCTTC.

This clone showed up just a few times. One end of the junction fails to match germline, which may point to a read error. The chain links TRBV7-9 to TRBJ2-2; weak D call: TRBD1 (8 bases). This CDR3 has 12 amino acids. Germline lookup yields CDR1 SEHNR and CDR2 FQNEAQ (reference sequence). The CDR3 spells CASSRNRGGLFF. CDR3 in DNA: TGTGCCAGCAGCAGGAACAGGGGGGGGCTGTTTTTT.

CDR3 in amino acids: CASSYLAGAGELFF. The CDR3 region has the DNA TGTGCCAGCAGTTACTTGGCGGGGGCCGGGGAGCTGTTTTTT. The chain joins TRBV6-6 to TRBJ2-2; 7 bases agree with TRBD2. J gave up 6 bases and V 1 base, and 2 bases lay outside the gene matches. Per the germline V gene, CDR1 is MNHNY and CDR2 is SVGAGI (reference sequence). This CDR3 has 14 amino acids.

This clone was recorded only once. The CDR3 sequence is CASSLWPFRGEAYGYTF. The CDR3 coding sequence is TGTGCCAGCAGCTTGTGGCCCTTTCGGGGGGAGGCCTATGGCTACACCTTC. The chain joins TRBV5-8 to TRBJ1-2; possibly TRBD1 for D (5 bases). Germline CDR1 and CDR2: SGHTS and YDEGEE. CDR3 length equals 17 residues. V lost 1 base to trimming and J lost 4 bases, with 20 bases between them.

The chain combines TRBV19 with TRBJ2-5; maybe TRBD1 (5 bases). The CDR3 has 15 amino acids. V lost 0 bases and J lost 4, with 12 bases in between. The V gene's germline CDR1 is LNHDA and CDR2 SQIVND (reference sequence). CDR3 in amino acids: CASSIEGKGVETQYF. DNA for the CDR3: TGTGCCAGTAGTATAGAGGGTAAAGGGGTAGAGACCCAGTACTTC.